Presented here are 13 T cell receptor beta chains from one specimen sequenced in a study of blood T cell repertoires in COVID-19. Clones were sequenced by immunoSEQ multiplex PCR, and TCRdb holds only the in-frame ones, with some missing. The sample shows around 400,000 clones, 80% to 90% of them seen only once. Sequencing was done on a sample of peripheral blood. These receptors originate from a man aged 40-49 years with acute or convalescent COVID-19.

The chain links TRBV9 to TRBJ2-5; TRBD2 is a possible D gene (6 bases). There are 14 residues in the CDR3. Trimming removed 0 bases at V and 5 bases at J, with 11 bases between. The germline gives CDR1 SGDLS, CDR2 YYNGEE. Written as DNA, the CDR3 is TGTGCCAGCAGCGTAGGGGGCGGGACGGAGACCCAGTACTTC. The encoded protein is CASSVGGGTETQYF.

This chain uses TRBV2 with TRBJ2-3; 11 bases align to TRBD1. CDR1 SNHLY and CDR2 FYNNEI come from the germline V gene. Germline trimming cut 6 bases from V and 1 base from J; bases unmatched to any gene: 0. This CDR3 is 14 amino acids long. The CDR3 DNA sequence: TGTGCCAGCAGGGGACAGGGGGGCACAGATACGCAGTATTTT. It encodes CASRGQGGTDTQYF.

The V call is TRBV28, the J call TRBJ2-3; D is undetermined. The CDR3 is made up of 13 amino acids. The V gene lost 8 bases and the J gene lost 5 bases, with 14 bases spanning the gap. The V gene's germline CDR1 is MDHEN and CDR2 SYDVKM. Here the CDR3 reads CASVGSEEDTQYF. CDR3 bases: TGTGCCAGCGTCGGTTCTGAGGAAGATACGCAGTATTTT.

V gene TRBV30 combines with J gene TRBJ2-1; a weak D match, TRBD2 (6 bases). This CDR3 has 14 residues. V lost 3 bases to trimming and J lost 7 bases, with 16 bases between them. Germline loops: CDR1 GTSNPN, CDR2 SVGIG (reference sequence). The CDR3 reads CAWSAAGPLNEQFF. CDR3 DNA: TGTGCCTGGAGCGCCGCGGGGCCCTTGAATGAGCAGTTCTTC. The full variable domain, in which reference TRBV30 and TRBJ2-1 provide the parts outside the CDR3, is SQTIHQWPATLVQPVGSPLSLECTVEGTSNPNLYWYRQAAGRGLQLLFYSVGIGQISSEVPQNLSASRPQDRQFILSSKKLLLSDSGFYLCAWSAAGPLNEQFFGPGTRLTVL.

DNA for the CDR3: TGTGCCAGCAGTGAAGCAGCGGGGCGGCAGTTCTTC. It codes for CASSEAAGRQFF. This sequence joins TRBV2 and TRBJ2-1; 7 positions match TRBD2. This CDR3 is built from 12 residues. From germline, CDR1 is SNHLY and CDR2 FYNNEI. Unmatched junction bases numbered 2, after V lost 0 bases and J lost 12 bases.

This chain connects TRBV27 to TRBJ2-3; 9 nucleotides match TRBD2. With V trimmed by 4 bases and J by 2 bases, 4 bases remained unmatched. From germline, CDR1 is MNHEY and CDR2 SMNVEV (reference sequence). This CDR3 is built from 15 residues. CDR3 in amino acids: CASSYGGRDTDTQYF. In DNA form, the CDR3 reads TGTGCCAGCAGTTATGGCGGGAGGGACACAGATACGCAGTATTTT.

V gene TRBV6-5 combines with J gene TRBJ2-2; weak D call: TRBD2 (5 bases). The CDR3 has 15 amino acids. Germline V lookup: CDR1 MNHEY, CDR2 SVGAGI. Trimming took off 3 bases at V and 5 bases at J, with 13 bases between the two ends. DNA of the CDR3: TGTGCCAGCAGTTATGATGCAGGAGGAACCGGGGAGCTGTTTTTT. It is translated as CASSYDAGGTGELFF.

The V and J genes are TRBV6-1 and TRBJ2-7; 7 bases are a match to TRBD2. The CDR3 contains 14 residues. The V gene end was trimmed by 6 bases and the J gene end by 0 bases; junction bases not matched to a gene: 5. Germline V lookup: CDR1 MNHNS, CDR2 SASEGT. The CDR3 DNA reads as TGTGCCAGCAGCCTCGGGGACTACTCCTACGAGCAGTACTTC. Translated, it gives CASSLGDYSYEQYF.

The chain is built from TRBV29-1 and TRBJ1-2; no reliable D call. V lost 4 bases and J lost 7, with 13 bases in between. The CDR3 extends over 12 amino acids. The germline V gene has CDR1 SQVTM and CDR2 ANQGSEA. The CDR3 is CSVGLRVGGYTF. The CDR3 DNA is TGCAGCGTTGGTCTTCGGGTTGGTGGCTACACCTTC. Together with reference TRBV29-1 and TRBJ1-2, the CDR3 gives the full variable domain: SAVISQKPSRDICQRGTSLTIQCQVDSQVTMMFWYRQQPGQSLTLIATANQGSEATYESGFVIDKFPISRPNLTFSTLTVSNMSPEDSSIYLCSVGLRVGGYTFGSGTRLTVV.

This clone occurred a few times. This chain's CDR3 is CASSLSSGQGAPGYTF. The CDR3 nucleotides read TGTGCCAGCAGTTTATCCTCGGGACAGGGGGCTCCTGGCTACACCTTC. The chain has TRBV28 and TRBJ1-2; TRBD1 agrees at 12 bases. CDR3 length equals 16 residues. Germline V gene lookup returns CDR1 MDHEN and CDR2 SYDVKM. The V gene end was trimmed by 1 base and the J gene end by 7 bases; junction bases not matched to a gene: 7.

The chain recombines TRBV27 with TRBJ1-1; 11 nucleotides match TRBD1. The CDR3 runs 14 residues. Germline V lookup: CDR1 MNHEY, CDR2 SMNVEV (reference sequence). Trimming at V came to 6 bases and at J to 10 bases, leaving 10 bases not matched to a gene. In DNA, the CDR3 is TGTGCCAGCAGCCCATCCCCGGACAGGGGGCGAGCTTTCTTT. Amino acid sequence: CASSPSPDRGRAFF.

This sequence joins TRBV18 and TRBJ1-6; no clear D gene. V lost 4 bases, J lost 9 bases, and 7 bases lay in between. The germline V gene has CDR1 KGHSH and CDR2 LQKENI. This CDR3 has 12 amino acids. The CDR3 nucleotides are TGTGCCAGCTCACTAGTTGGTTCACCCCTCCACTTT. Translating gives CASSLVGSPLHF.

The chain has TRBV3-1 (or the pseudogene TRBV3-2) and TRBJ2-1, with TRBD2 identical over 9 bases. The CDR3 spans 14 residues. Trimming removed 4 bases from V and 9 bases from J; junction bases left unmatched: 7. Looked up from germline, CDR1 is LGHDT and CDR2 is YNNKEL (reference sequence). This CDR3 is CASSRGGGAVEQFF. The CDR3 DNA follows: TGTGCCAGCAGCCGGGGCGGGGGGGCCGTTGAGCAGTTCTTC.